What follows is one T cell receptor (beta chain) and its context. Its antigen remains unknown. PCR amplification relied on 60 Vbeta primers (plus 13 Jbeta primers). Repertoires were generated with immunoSEQ multiplex PCR, while TCRdb's copy carries only in-frame clones and drops some. The data show 150,000 to 200,000 clones, roughly 80% seen once. V shed 0 bases, J shed 5 bases, and the junction held 20 bases outside the gene matches. Germline CDR1 is LGHNA and CDR2 is YSLEER. The CDR3 runs 21 residues. This entry is derived from a study of cytomegalovirus exposure and HLA in healthy donors. Looking at the study overall: Among 398 genotyped donors, roughly 80% fell in the Caucasian-associated ancestry cluster.

Study-wide results and limits: With later analysis, a missense DCLRE1C variant became linked to TCR beta V- and J-gene trimming. An apparent linkage of common viral pathogens to several of the most significant clusters emerged in a later analysis. Among immune exposure information, only CMV serostatus was available.

This clonotype was obtained from a woman under 40 in good health and CMV-seropositive. Sequenced sample: PBMCs. The V call is TRBV4-3, the J call TRBJ2-2, with 8 bases matching TRBD1. CDR3 nucleotides: TGCGCCAGCAGCCAAGACGGGCTTATTTTCGTTGGACAGGGTAAAACCGGGGAGCTGTTTTTT. It yields the protein CASSQDGLIFVGQGKTGELFF.